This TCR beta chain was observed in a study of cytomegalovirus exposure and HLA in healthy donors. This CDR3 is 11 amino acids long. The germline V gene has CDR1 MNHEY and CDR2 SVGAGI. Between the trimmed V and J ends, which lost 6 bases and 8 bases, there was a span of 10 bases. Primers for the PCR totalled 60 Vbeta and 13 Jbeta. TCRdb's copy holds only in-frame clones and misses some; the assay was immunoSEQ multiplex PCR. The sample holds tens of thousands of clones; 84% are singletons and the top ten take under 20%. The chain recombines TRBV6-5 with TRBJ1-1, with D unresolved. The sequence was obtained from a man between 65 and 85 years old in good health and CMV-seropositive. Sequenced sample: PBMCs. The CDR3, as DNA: TGTGCCAGCAGCTCCAGGTTGGAAGCTTTCTTT. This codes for CASSSRLEAFF.